This TCR beta chain was documented in a study of T cell repertoires in cytomegalovirus infection. Study background: Signatures in public TCR beta sequences pointed to both CMV infection and matching HLA type.

The germline CDR1 and CDR2 sequences are LNHDA and SQIVND (reference sequence). V was pared by 6 bases and J by 6 bases, with 8 bases of the junction left unmatched. The CDR3 totals 14 residues. A single record per CDR3 protein comes from TCRdb applying MiXCR to the reads. The sample includes roughly 570,000 distinct CDR3 sequences, 40% seen only once; the top ten take around 50%. As to this clonotype: Its antigen is not identified.

Sequences were derived from cultured PBMCs, sampled from culture after CMV antigen stimulation. The chain combines TRBV19 with TRBJ2-1, with TRBD1 identical over 7 bases. This receptor was taken from a human donor in good health (CMV status not recorded). Some clones in this sample may be carry-over from other donors' samples. The CDR3 DNA sequence: TGTGCCAGTAGCGCGACAGGGTATGGCAATGAGCAGTTCTTC. Translation: CASSATGYGNEQFF.